The 5 T cell receptor beta chains reported below all come from one sample, sequenced in a study of cytomegalovirus exposure and HLA in healthy donors. Primers: 60 Vbeta forward and 13 Jbeta reverse. Libraries were prepared by immunoSEQ multiplex PCR; TCRdb keeps only in-frame clonotypes and omits some of them. The sample consists of about 130,000 clones, less than 80% of them appearing once. Sequencing was carried out using PBMCs. These receptors were collected from a man aged 45 to 65 in good health and CMV-seronegative.

The rearrangement uses TRBV9 and TRBJ2-1, with D unresolved. Per the germline V gene, CDR1 is SGDLS and CDR2 is YYNGEE. This CDR3 contains 14 residues. The V gene lost 0 bases and the J gene lost 7 bases, with 11 bases spanning the gap. The CDR3 spells CASSVAPPRNEQFF. CDR3 sequence (DNA): TGTGCCAGCAGCGTAGCTCCCCCCAGGAATGAGCAGTTCTTC.

V is TRBV5-8 and J is TRBJ1-5; TRBD1 agrees at 8 bases. The CDR3 totals 15 residues. Germline CDR1 SGHTS, CDR2 YDEGEE. Trimming removed 4 bases from V and 3 bases from J; junction bases left unmatched: 6. The CDR3 DNA reads as TGTGCCAGCAGCGGGGGACAGGCCTACAATCAGCCCCAGCATTTT. Amino acids: CASSGGQAYNQPQHF.

Comment on this clone: A junction end diverges from the germline sequence, so it may reflect a read error. The J gene is TRBJ2-1, the V gene TRBV7-9, with D maybe TRBD2 (7 bases). The germline V gene encodes CDR1 SEHNR and CDR2 FQNEAQ (reference sequence). The CDR3 contains 17 residues. CDR3 loop: CSSSLVGAGDTYNEQFF. CDR3 sequence (DNA): TGTTCCAGCAGCTTAGTGGGTGCGGGGGACACCTACAATGAGCAGTTCTTC.

The chain carries TRBV5-6 and TRBJ2-7, with D perhaps TRBD2 (5 bases). Deletions cut 4 bases from V and 7 bases from J, with 9 bases between. This CDR3 has 11 amino acids. CDR1 is SGHDT, CDR2 YYEEEE, per germline. The CDR3 bases are TGTGCCAGCAGCATTCCGGGGGAGCAGTACTTC. Its translation: CASSIPGEQYF.

This clone was detected a few times. This rearrangement joins TRBV6-5 to TRBJ1-1, with D tentatively TRBD1 (5 bases). Germline V gives CDR1 MNHEY, CDR2 SVGAGI. The length of the CDR3 is 16 residues. The V end lost 0 bases, the J end lost 4 bases, and 15 bases lay between the germline ends. CDR3 nucleotide sequence: TGTGCCAGCAGTTACTCGGGCCAGGGATTTGGCACTGAAGCTTTCTTT. Translated, it gives CASSYSGQGFGTEAFF.